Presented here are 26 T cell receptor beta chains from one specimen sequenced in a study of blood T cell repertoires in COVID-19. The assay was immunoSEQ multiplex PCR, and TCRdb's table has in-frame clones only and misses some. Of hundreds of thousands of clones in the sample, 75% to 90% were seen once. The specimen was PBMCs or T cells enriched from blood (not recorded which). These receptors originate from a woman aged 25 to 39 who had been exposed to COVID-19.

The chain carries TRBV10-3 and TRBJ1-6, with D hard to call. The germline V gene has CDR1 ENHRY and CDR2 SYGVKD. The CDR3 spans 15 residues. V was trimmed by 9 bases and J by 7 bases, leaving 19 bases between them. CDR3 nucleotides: TGTGCCATTAGAGGTCCTCTTCTGGAAAATTCACCCCTCCACTTT. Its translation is CAIRGPLLENSPLHF.

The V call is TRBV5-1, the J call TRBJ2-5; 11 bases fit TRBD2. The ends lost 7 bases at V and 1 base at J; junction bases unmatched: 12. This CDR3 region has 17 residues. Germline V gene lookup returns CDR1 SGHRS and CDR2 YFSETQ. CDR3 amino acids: CASREASGGYSQETQYF. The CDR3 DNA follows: TGCGCCAGCCGCGAGGCTAGCGGGGGGTACTCCCAAGAGACCCAGTACTTC.

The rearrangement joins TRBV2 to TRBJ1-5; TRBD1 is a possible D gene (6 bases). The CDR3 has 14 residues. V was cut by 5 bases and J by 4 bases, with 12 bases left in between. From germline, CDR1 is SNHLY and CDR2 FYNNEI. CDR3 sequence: CASSLRTVNQPQHF. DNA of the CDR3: TGTGCCAGCAGTCTAAGGACAGTTAATCAGCCCCAGCATTTT.

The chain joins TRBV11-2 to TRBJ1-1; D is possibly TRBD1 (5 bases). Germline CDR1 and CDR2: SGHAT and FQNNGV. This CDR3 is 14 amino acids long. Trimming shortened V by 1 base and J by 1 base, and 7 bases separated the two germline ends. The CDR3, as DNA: TGTGCCAGCAGCTTAGCCGGGGGGAACACTGAAGCTTTCTTT. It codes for CASSLAGGNTEAFF. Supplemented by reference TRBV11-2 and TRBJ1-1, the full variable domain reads EAGVAQSPRYKIIEKRQSVAFWCNPISGHATLYWYQQILGQGPKLLIQFQNNGVVDDSQLPKDRFSAERLKGVDSTLKIQPAKLEDSAVYLCASSLAGGNTEAFFGQGTRLTVV.

The CDR3 DNA reads as TGCGCCAGCAGCGCGGATCTAGCGGGGGACACAGATACGCAGTATTTT. This translates into CASSADLAGDTDTQYF. V and J are TRBV5-1 and TRBJ2-3, with 10 bases aligning to TRBD2. The V gene end was trimmed by 4 bases and the J gene end by 2 bases; junction bases not matched to a gene: 7. CDR3 length: 16 residues. Germline CDR1 and CDR2: SGHRS and YFSETQ.

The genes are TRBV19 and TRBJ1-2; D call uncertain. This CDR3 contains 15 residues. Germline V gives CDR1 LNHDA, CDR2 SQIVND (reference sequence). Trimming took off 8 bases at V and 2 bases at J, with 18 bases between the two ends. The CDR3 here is CASRSSLGLNYGYTF. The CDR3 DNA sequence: TGTGCCAGTCGCTCTTCTCTTGGGCTGAACTATGGCTACACCTTC. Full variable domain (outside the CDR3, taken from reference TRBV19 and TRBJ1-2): DGGITQSPKYLFRKEGQNVTLSCEQNLNHDAMYWYRQDPGQGLRLIYYSQIVNDFQKGDIAEGYSVSREKKESFPLTVTSAQKNPTAFYLCASRSSLGLNYGYTFGSGTRLTVV.

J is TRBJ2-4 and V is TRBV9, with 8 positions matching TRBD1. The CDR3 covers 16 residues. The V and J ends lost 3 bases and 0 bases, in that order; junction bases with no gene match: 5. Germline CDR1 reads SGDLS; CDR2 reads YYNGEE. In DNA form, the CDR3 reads TGTGCCAGCAGCGGTAGGACAGGGCCAGCCAAAAACATTCAGTACTTC. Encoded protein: CASSGRTGPAKNIQYF. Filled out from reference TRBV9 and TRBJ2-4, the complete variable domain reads DSGVTQTPKHLITATGQRVTLRCSPRSGDLSVYWYQQSLDQGLQFLIQYYNGEERAKGNILERFSAQQFPDLHSELNLSSLELGDSALYFCASSGRTGPAKNIQYFGAGTRLSVL.

The chain's CDR3 is CASSQDGAGSNQPQHF. The CDR3 DNA follows: TGCGCCAGCAGCCAAGATGGGGCAGGGTCGAATCAGCCCCAGCATTTT. The rearrangement uses TRBV4-1 and TRBJ1-5; TRBD1 is a possible D gene (5 bases). Trimming left V 0 bases short and J 4 bases short, with 13 bases between. The germline V gene has CDR1 MGHRA and CDR2 YSYEKL. The CDR3 runs 16 residues.

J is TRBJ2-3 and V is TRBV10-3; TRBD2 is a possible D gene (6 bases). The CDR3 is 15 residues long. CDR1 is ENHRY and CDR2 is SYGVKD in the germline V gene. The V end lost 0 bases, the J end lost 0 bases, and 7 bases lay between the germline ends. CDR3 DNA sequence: TGTGCCATCAGTGAGTCAGGGACTAGCACAGATACGCAGTATTTT. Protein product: CAISESGTSTDTQYF.

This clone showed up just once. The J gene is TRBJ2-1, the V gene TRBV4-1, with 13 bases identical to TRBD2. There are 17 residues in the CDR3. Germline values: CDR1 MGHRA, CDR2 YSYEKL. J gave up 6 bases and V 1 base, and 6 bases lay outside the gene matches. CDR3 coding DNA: TGCGCCAGCAGCCAAGGAACTAGCGGGGGGGCGTTCAATGAGCAGTTCTTC. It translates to CASSQGTSGGAFNEQFF.

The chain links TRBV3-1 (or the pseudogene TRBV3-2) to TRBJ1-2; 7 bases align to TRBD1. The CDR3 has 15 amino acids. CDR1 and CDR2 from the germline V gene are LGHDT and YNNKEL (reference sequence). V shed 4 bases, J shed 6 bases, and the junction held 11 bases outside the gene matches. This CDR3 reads CASSLLTGVRDGYTF. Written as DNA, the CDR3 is TGTGCCAGCAGCCTCCTCACAGGGGTGAGGGATGGCTACACCTTC.

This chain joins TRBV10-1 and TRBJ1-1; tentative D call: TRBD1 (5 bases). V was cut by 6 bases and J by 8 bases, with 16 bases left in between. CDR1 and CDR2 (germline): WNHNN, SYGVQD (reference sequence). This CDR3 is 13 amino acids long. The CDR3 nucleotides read TGCGCCAGCAGGGAGGCCCAGGGATACGAAGCTTTCTTT. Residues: CASREAQGYEAFF.

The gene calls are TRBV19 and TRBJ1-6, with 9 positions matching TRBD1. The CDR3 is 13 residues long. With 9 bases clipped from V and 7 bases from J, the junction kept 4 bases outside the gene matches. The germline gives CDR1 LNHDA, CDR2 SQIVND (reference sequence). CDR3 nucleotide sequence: TGTGCCAGCCGGGACAGGGCGAATTCACCCCTCCACTTT. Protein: CASRDRANSPLHF.

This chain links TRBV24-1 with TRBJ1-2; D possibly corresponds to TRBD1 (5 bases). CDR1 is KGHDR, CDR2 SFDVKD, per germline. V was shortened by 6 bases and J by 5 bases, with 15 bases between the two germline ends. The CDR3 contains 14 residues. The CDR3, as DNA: TGTGCCACCAGTACCTCACAGGAGGGGTATGGCTACACCTTC. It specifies CATSTSQEGYGYTF.

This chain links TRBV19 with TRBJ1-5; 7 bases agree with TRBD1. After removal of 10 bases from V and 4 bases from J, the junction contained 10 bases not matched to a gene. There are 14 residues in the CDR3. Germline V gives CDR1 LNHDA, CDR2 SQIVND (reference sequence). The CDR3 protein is CATRQGLGNQPQHF. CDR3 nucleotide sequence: TGTGCCACCAGACAGGGACTAGGTAATCAGCCCCAGCATTTT.

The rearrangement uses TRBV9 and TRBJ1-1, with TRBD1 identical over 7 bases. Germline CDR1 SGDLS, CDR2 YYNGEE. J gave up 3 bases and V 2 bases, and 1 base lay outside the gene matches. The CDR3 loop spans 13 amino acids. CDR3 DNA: TGTGCCAGCAGCGTCAGGGGGGACACTGAAGCTTTCTTT. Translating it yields CASSVRGDTEAFF.

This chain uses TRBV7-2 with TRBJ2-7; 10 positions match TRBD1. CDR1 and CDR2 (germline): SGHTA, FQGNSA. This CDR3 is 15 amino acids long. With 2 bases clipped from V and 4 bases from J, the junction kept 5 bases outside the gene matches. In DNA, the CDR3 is TGTGCCAGCAGCTTATCACCGGGACAGGGGTACGAGCAGTACTTC. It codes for CASSLSPGQGYEQYF.

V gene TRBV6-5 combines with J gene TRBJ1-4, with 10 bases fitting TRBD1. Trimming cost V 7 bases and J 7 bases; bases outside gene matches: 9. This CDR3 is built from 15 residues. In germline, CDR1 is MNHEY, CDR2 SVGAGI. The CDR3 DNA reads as TGTGCCAGCAAAACCCCGGGACAGGGGATTGAAAAACTGTTTTTT. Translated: CASKTPGQGIEKLFF.

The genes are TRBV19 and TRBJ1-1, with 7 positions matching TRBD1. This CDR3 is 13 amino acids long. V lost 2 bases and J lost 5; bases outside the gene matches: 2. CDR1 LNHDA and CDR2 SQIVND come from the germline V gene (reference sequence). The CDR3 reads CASSIYRGTEAFF. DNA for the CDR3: TGTGCCAGTAGTATATACAGGGGTACTGAAGCTTTCTTT.

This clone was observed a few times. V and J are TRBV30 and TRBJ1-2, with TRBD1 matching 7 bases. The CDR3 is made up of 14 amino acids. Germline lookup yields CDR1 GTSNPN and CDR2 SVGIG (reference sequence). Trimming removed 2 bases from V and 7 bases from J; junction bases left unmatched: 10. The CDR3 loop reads CAWSSRQGRGGYTF. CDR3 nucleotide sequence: TGTGCCTGGAGTTCCCGACAGGGACGGGGTGGCTACACCTTC.

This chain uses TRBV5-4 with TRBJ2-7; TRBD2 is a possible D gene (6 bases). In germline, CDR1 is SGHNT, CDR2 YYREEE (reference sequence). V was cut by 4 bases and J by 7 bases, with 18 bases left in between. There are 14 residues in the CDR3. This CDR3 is CASSLGGPGEEQYF. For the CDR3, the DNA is TGTGCCAGCAGCCTAGGAGGGCCTGGTGAGGAGCAGTACTTC.

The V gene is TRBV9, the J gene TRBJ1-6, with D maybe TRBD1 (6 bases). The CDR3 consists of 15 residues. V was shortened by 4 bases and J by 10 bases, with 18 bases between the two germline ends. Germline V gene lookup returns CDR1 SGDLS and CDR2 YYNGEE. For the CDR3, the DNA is TGTGCCAGCAGCCAAAAGGCGGGGGGCGAGTCACCCCTCCACTTT. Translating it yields CASSQKAGGESPLHF.

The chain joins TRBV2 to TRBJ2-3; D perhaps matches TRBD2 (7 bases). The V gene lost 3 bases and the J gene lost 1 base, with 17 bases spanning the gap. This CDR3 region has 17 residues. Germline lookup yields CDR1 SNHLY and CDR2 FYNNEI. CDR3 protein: CASSELGTGGRTDTQYF. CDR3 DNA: TGTGCCAGCAGTGAGTTGGGAACGGGGGGCCGCACAGATACGCAGTATTTT.

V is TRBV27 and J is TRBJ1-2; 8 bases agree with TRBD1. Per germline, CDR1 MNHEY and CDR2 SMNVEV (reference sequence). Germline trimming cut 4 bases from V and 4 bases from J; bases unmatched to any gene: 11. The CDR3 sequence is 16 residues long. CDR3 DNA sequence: TGTGCCAGCAGTTCTTACCGGGACAGGACTTTCTATGGCTACACCTTC. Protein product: CASSSYRDRTFYGYTF.

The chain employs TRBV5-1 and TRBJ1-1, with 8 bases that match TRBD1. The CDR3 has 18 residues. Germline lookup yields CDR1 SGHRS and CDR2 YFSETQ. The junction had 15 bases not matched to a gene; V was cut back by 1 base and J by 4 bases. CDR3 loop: CASSLPVAGGKRGTEAFF. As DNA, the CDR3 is TGCGCCAGCAGCTTGCCGGTGGCAGGGGGCAAAAGGGGCACTGAAGCTTTCTTT.

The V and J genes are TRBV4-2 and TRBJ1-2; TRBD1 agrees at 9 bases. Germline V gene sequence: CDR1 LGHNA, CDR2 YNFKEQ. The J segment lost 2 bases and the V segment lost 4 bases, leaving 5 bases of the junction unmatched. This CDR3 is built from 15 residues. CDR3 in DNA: TGTGCCAGCAGCCGAACCGGGACAGGGAACTATGGCTACACCTTC. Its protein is CASSRTGTGNYGYTF.